This TCR beta chain came from a study of blood T cell repertoires in COVID-19. This clone was recorded a few times. Method: immunoSEQ multiplex PCR; TCRdb's copy keeps in-frame clones and lacks some. The table includes approximately 140,000 clones, 75% to 90% detected once. Germline CDR1 reads SGHTA; CDR2 reads FQGNSA. Trimming shortened V by 6 bases and J by 5 bases, and 13 bases separated the two germline ends. CDR3 length: 13 residues. The sample comprised peripheral blood. This receptor was taken from a man between 60 and 75 years old with active or convalescent COVID-19. The V gene is TRBV7-2, the J gene TRBJ1-1, with D maybe TRBD1 (6 bases). This chain's CDR3 is CASRQGVRTEAFF. The CDR3, as DNA: TGTGCCAGCAGACAGGGTGTACGGACTGAAGCTTTCTTT.